This T cell receptor (beta chain) was recorded in a study of blood T cells in healthy people across ages. V was shortened by 6 bases and J by 2 bases, with 19 bases between the two germline ends. Germline assignment: CDR1 MNHNY and CDR2 SVGAGI (reference sequence). The CDR3 contains 16 residues. Sample-barcoded 5' priming and a J-beta primer mix drove a second PCR of roughly 7 to 11 cycles. TCRdb re-derived calls from the 5' RACE reads in MiXCR, one entry per CDR3 protein. This table has 790,000 or so distinct CDR3 sequences, more than 35% appearing once. This clonotype came up a few times. The clonotype originates from a man older than 75 in good health. The chain links TRBV6-6 to TRBJ2-5, with D possibly being TRBD1 (6 bases). Material for sequencing was blood. Written as DNA, the CDR3 is TGTGCCAGCAGCCCGCTGATAGGGACACAACAAGAGACCCAGTACTTC. The encoded protein is CASSPLIGTQQETQYF.